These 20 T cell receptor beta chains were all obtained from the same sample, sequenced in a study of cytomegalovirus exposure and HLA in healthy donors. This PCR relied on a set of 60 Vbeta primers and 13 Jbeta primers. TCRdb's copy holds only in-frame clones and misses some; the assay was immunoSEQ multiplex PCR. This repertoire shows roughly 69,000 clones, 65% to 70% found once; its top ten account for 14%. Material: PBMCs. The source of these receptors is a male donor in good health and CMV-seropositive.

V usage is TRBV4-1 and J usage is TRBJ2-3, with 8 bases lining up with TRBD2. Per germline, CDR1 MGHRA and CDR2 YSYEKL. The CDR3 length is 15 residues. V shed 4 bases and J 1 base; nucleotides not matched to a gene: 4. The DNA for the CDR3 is TGCGCCAGCAGCCGTAGCGGGACCGGCACAGATACGCAGTATTTT. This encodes CASSRSGTGTDTQYF.

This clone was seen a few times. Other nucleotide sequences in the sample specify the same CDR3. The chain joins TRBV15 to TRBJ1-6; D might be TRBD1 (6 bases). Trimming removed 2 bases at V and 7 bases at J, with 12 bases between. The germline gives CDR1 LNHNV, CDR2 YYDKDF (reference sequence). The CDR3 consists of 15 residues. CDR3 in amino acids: CATSRTGTGNSPLHF. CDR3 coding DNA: TGTGCCACCAGCAGAACAGGGACGGGGAATTCACCCCTCCACTTT.

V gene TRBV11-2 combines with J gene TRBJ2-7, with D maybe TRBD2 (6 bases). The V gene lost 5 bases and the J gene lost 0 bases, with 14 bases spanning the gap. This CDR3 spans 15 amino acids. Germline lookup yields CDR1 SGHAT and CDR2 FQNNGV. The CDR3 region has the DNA TGTGCCAGCAGCCCCCCGGGAGCAGGCTCCTACGAGCAGTACTTC. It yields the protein CASSPPGAGSYEQYF.

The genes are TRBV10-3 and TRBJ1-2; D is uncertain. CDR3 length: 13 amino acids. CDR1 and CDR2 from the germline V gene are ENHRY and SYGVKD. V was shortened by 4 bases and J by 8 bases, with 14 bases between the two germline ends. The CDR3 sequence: CAISGGVGKGYTF. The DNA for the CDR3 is TGTGCCATCAGTGGCGGGGTTGGAAAAGGCTACACCTTC.

The CDR3: CASSLTGDSPLHF. The CDR3 coding sequence is TGTGCCAGCAGCCTAACAGGGGATTCACCCCTCCACTTT. The chain recombines TRBV7-2 with TRBJ1-6, with 7 bases fitting TRBD1. The V gene end was trimmed by 5 bases and the J gene end by 8 bases; junction bases not matched to a gene: 3. The CDR3 length is 13 residues. The germline V gene encodes CDR1 SGHTA and CDR2 FQGNSA. Based on the CDR3 plus reference TRBV7-2 and TRBJ1-6, the full variable domain is GAGVSQSPSNKVTEKGKDVELRCDPISGHTALYWYRQSLGQGLEFLIYFQGNSAPDKSGLPSDRFSAERTGGSVSTLTIQRTQQEDSAVYLCASSLTGDSPLHFGNGTRLTVT.

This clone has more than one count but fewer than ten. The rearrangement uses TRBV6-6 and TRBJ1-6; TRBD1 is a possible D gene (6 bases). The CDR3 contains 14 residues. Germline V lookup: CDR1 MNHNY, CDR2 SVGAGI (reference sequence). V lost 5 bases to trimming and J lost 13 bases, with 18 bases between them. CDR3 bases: TGTGCCAGCAGTCAAGACAGGTCCTTTTCCCCCCTCCACTTT. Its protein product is CASSQDRSFSPLHF.

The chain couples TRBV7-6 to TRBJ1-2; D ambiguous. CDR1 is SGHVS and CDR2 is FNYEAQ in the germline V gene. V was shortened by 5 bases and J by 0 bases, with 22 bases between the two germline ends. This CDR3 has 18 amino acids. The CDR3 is CASSPFPEDAEANYGYTF. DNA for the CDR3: TGTGCCAGCAGCCCGTTTCCGGAAGACGCCGAGGCTAACTATGGCTACACCTTC.

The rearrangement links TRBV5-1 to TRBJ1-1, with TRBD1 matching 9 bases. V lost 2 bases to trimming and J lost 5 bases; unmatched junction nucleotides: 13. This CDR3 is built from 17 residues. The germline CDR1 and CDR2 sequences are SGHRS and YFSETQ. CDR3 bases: TGCGCCAGCAGCTTTGGTGGCTCACAGGGGGCGAGGACTGAAGCTTTCTTT. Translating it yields CASSFGGSQGARTEAFF.

The CDR3, as DNA: TGCAGCGTTGAATACAGGGACGGAGAGCAGTACTTC. It is translated as CSVEYRDGEQYF. The chain joins TRBV29-1 to TRBJ2-7; possible D gene TRBD1, 6 bases. The germline V gene has CDR1 SQVTM and CDR2 ANQGSEA. V gave up 2 bases and J gave up 7 bases, with 12 bases separating them. The CDR3 sequence is 12 residues long.

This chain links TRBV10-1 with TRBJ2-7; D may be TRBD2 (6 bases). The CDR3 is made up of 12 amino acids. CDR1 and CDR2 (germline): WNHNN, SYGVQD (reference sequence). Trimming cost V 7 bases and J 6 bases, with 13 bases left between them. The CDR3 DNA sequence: TGCGCCAGCACTGCGGACGGGGGCGAGCAGTACTTC. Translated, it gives CASTADGGEQYF.

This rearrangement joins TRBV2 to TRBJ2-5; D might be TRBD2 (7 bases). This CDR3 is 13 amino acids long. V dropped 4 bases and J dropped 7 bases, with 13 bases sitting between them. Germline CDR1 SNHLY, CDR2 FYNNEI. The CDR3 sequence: CASSVRGGGTQYF. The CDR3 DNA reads TGTGCCAGCAGTGTCAGGGGAGGGGGGACCCAGTACTTC. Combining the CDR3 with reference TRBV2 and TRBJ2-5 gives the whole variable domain EPEVTQTPSHQVTQMGQEVILRCVPISNHLYFYWYRQILGQKVEFLVSFYNNEISEKSEIFDDQFSVERPDGSNFTLKIRSTKLEDSAMYFCASSVRGGGTQYFGPGTRLLVL.

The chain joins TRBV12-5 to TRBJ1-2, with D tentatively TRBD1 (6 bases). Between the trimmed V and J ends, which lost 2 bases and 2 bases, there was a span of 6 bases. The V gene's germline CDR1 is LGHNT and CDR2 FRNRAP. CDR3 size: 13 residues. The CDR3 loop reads CASGLTGNYGYTF. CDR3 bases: TGTGCTAGTGGTTTGACAGGGAACTATGGCTACACCTTC.

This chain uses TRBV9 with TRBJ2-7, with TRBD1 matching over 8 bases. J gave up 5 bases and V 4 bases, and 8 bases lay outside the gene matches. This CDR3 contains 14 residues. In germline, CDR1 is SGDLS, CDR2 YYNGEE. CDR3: CASSRWTGPDEQYF. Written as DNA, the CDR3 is TGTGCCAGCAGCAGGTGGACAGGGCCCGACGAGCAGTACTTC. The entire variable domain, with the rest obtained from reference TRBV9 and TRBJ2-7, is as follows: DSGVTQTPKHLITATGQRVTLRCSPRSGDLSVYWYQQSLDQGLQFLIQYYNGEERAKGNILERFSAQQFPDLHSELNLSSLELGDSALYFCASSRWTGPDEQYFGPGTRLTVT.

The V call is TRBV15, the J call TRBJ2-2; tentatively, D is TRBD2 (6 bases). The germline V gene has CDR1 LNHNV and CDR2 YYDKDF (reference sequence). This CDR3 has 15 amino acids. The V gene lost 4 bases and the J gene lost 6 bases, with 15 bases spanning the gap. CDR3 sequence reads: CATSKQDYVSGELFF. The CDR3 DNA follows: TGTGCCACCAGCAAACAGGACTACGTGTCCGGGGAGCTGTTTTTT.

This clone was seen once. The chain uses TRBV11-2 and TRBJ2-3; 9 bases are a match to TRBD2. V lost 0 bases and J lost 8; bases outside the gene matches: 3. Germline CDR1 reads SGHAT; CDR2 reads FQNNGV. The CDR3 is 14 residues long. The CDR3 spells CASSLEGSGGTQYF. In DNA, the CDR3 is TGTGCCAGCAGCTTAGAGGGTAGCGGGGGTACGCAGTATTTT.

The CDR3 DNA follows: TGCGCCAGCAGCCAAGATTCGGACAGGGGAACCGGGGAGCTGTTTTTT. Translating gives CASSQDSDRGTGELFF. The V and J genes are TRBV4-3 and TRBJ2-2, with 9 bases aligning to TRBD1. V shed 0 bases, J shed 5 bases, and the junction held 4 bases outside the gene matches. CDR3 size: 16 residues. CDR1 LGHNA and CDR2 YSLEER come from the germline V gene.

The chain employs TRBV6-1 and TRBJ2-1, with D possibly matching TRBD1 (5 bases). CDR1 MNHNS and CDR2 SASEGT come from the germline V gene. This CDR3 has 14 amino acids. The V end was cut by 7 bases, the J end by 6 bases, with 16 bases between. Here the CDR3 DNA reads TGTGCCAGCACTTCGGCAGGGATGCCCAATGAGCAGTTCTTC. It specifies CASTSAGMPNEQFF.

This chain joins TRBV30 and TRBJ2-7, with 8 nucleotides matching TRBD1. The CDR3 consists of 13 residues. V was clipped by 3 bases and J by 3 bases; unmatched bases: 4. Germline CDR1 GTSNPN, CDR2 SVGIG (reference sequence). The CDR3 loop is CAWRTGQDYEQYF. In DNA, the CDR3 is TGTGCCTGGAGGACGGGACAGGACTACGAGCAGTACTTC.

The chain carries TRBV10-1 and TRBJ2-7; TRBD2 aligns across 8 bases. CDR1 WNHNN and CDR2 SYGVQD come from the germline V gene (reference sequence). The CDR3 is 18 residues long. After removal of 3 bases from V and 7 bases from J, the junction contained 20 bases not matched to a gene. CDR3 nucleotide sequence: TGCGCCAGCAGTGACTCCCCTGATATAGCGGGGCCGTCGGGTGAGCAGTACTTC. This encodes CASSDSPDIAGPSGEQYF.

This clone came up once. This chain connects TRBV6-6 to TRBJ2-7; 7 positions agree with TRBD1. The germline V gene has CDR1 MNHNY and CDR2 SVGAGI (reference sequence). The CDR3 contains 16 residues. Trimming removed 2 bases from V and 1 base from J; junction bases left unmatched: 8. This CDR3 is CASSYPGTVGSYEQYF. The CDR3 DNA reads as TGTGCCAGCAGTTACCCCGGGACAGTGGGATCCTACGAGCAGTACTTC.